This T cell receptor beta chain was retrieved from a study of OX40 agonist ivuxolimab in advanced cancers. In the study overall: Ivuxolimab, which targeted the costimulatory receptor OX40 (CD134), was an agonistic, fully human IgG2 monoclonal antibody. The paper describes the monotherapy dose-escalation part (N ≈ 52 patients) of the phase I trial of ivuxolimab. Intravenous ivuxolimab was administered to patients every 2 weeks at six dose levels: 0.01, 0.1, 0.3, 1.5, 3 and 10 mg/kg. Peripheral TCRbeta sequencing was intended to test whether TCR sequence diversity was altered and clonal T-cell expansion was caused by ivuxolimab. Partial responses occurred in three dose-escalation patients, of whom one had hepatocellular carcinoma and two had cutaneous melanoma. Patients were allowed to have had prior anti-PD-1, anti-PD-L1 or anti-CTLA-4 therapy, and 40% of the dose-escalation patients had previously received checkpoint inhibitors. In the dose-escalation cohort, 82.7% of patients were male, and the mean age was around 60 years, with a range of 23 to 79. Of the 50 to 55 dose-escalation patients, hepatocellular carcinoma was present in about 20, melanoma in about 15, renal cell carcinoma in 9 and head and neck cancer in 9.

Patients with a history of autoimmune disease or receiving systemic immunosuppression were excluded from the trial. Peripheral blood for TCR sequencing was collected from all dose cohorts at baseline, on cycle 4 day 1, and on cycle 7 day 1. The samples were drawn from a first-in-human, open-label, multicenter phase I dose-escalation trial of ivuxolimab. Adults with locally advanced or metastatic melanoma, renal cell, hepatocellular, or head and neck squamous cell carcinoma were enrolled in the trial. CD4+ and CD8+ T cells were sorted separately from peripheral blood before TCR sequencing. The CDR3 goes from the cysteine to the phenylalanine over 14 residues. The read is trimmed to its CDR3 DNA, 42 bases read in frame from base 1. V and J are truncated by 2 bases and 3 bases respectively, leaving an intervening sequence of 9 bases. Taken from the germline V gene, the CDR1 and CDR2 loops are SGHDT and YYEEEE.

Genomic DNA was isolated from the sorted cells so that the TCRbeta CDR3 region could be sequenced. The immunoSEQ Assay was used for sequencing of TCRbeta CDR3 regions. Entries here come from immuneACCESS through TCRdb and include only in-frame sequences with V and J called. Some clones fail to appear in such tables; in the studies checked, an unresolved V gene covers under half of the shortfall, and the cause of the remainder is unknown. The sample table lists some 100,000 clones, 85% to 90% of them with a count of one. Jointly, the top ten make up around 2% of the sample. Comments on this clone: Its antigen is unknown. The record has no base qualities; no much larger clone is one base away.

Overall results and qualifications from the work: Antigen specificity was not determined for the clonally expanded peripheral T cells. On average, CD8+ T cells showed more expanded clones than CD4+ T cells after ivuxolimab. At doses from 0.1 to 3.0 mg/kg, clonal expansion was seen in both CD4+ and CD8+ blood T cells between baseline and week 6. Low levels of normalized T-cell clonal expansion were also shown by some nonresponding patients. In partial responders in the 0.1-3.0 mg/kg groups, normalized peripheral clonal expansion was found to be among the lowest, especially among CD8+ T cells.

Sequences were derived from CD4+ or CD8+ T cells sorted from blood, sampled in a trial of the OX40 agonist ivuxolimab. The sequence is built from TRBV5-6 and TRBJ1-5; the best D guess is TRBD1, with 6 bases matching. The origin of this receptor is an adult with an advanced solid tumor such as melanoma, head and neck, liver or kidney cancer. The DNA sequence follows: TGTGCCAGCAGCTTCCAGGGGACCAATCAGCCCCAGCATTTT. Translated, this is CASSFQGTNQPQHF.